This T cell receptor beta chain was documented in a study of blood T cell repertoires in COVID-19. CDR1 and CDR2 from the germline V gene are MNHEY and SVGAGI. The J segment lost 6 bases and the V segment lost 7 bases, leaving 4 bases of the junction unmatched. The CDR3 runs to 15 residues. Data came from immunoSEQ multiplex PCR; TCRdb stores just in-frame clones and leaves some out. The table includes roughly 250,000 clones, less than 90% detected once. The specimen sequenced was PBMCs or T cells enriched from blood (not recorded which). This rearrangement joins TRBV6-5 to TRBJ2-2; 14 bases map to TRBD2. The receptor's source is a woman in her fifties or sixties who had recovered from COVID-19. The CDR3 DNA reads TGTGCCAGCACCGCGACTAGCGGGAGGGCCGGGGAGCTGTTTTTT. Translated: CASTATSGRAGELFF.